Listed below are T cell receptor beta chains from one sample, sequenced in a study of T cells after yellow fever vaccination. TCRdb used MiXCR to reprocess the 5' RACE reads, holding one entry per CDR3 protein. This table holds about 320,000 distinct CDR3 sequences, around 4.5% found once. The sequencing here drew on PBMCs, taken 15 days after the yellow fever booster vaccination. The receptors originated from a man aged 18 to 29 who received the YFV17D yellow fever vaccine. Each CDR3 is given with its conserved first and last residue. D genes are given only for firm matches.

TRBD1 TRBV13 CASSQGIGQGPSAYGYTF
. TRBV6-2/TRBV6-3 CASSLDRDGIYNSPLHF
TRBD2 TRBV7-2 CASSPRLTSGGNNEQFF
. TRBV20-1 CSAPVVSEAFF
. TRBV20-1 CSASFARAGSINSPLHF
TRBD2 TRBV5-4 CASSGTSGYSYEQYF
. TRBV20-1 CSATPSGRVNEQFF
TRBD1 TRBV20-1 CSAQGQGSYEQYF
. TRBV4-1 CASSQEGHKIYNSPLHF
TRBD1 TRBV10-3 CAIRDRRPGNTIYF
. TRBV20-1 CSAPDRINQPQHF
. TRBV4-2 CASSQLGTNQPQHF
. TRBV27 CASTRTASYDGYTF
. TRBV20-1 CSARGETQYF
. TRBV27 CASSLYAQGAKGYTF
. TRBV6-2/TRBV6-3 CASKLFSNQPQHF
. TRBV15 CATSRDYGFSQPQHF
. TRBV12-3/TRBV12-4 CASSPYSQGSVGNSPLHF
. TRBV30 CAGTGQSYEQYF
. TRBV7-9 CASSFGGPMETQYF
. TRBV5-6 CASSLFDRSSYNSPLHF
. TRBV6-5 CASSPGGMNTEAFF
TRBD2 TRBV27 CASSPLRTSGGATDTQYF
TRBD1 TRBV28 CASSLPGTGSSYNSPLHF
TRBD2 TRBV5-1 CASGSGGSSSYNEQFF
. TRBV6-1 CASSEGLQETQYF
. TRBV12-3/TRBV12-4 CASSLDWQPQHF
. TRBV2 CASRPGRLNTEAFF
. TRBV14 CASSQVAGDNSPLHF
TRBD2 TRBV29-1 CSVETSSADTQYF
. TRBV6-6 CASTQVEGVQETQYF
. TRBV20-1 CSARDVVNTEAFF
. TRBV6-5 CASSPTRGLAEAFF